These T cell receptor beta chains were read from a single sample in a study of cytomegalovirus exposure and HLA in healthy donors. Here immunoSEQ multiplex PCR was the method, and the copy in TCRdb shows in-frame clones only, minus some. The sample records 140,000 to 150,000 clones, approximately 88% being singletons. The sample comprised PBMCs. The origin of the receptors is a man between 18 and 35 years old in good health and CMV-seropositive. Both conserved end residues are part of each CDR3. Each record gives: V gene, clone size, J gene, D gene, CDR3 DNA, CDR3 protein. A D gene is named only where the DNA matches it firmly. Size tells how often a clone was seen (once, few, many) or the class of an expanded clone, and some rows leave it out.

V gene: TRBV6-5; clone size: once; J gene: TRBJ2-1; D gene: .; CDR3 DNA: TGTGCCAGCAACCCCACAGGGATCGCCTACAATGAGCAGTTCTTC; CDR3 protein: CASNPTGIAYNEQFF
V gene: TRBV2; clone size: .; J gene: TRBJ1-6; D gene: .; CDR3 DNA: TGTGCCAGCAGTTACCGGGGTTGGAATTCACCCCTCCACTTT; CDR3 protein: CASSYRGWNSPLHF
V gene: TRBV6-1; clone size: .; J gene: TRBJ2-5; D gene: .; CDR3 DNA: TGTGCCAGCAGTGATTTGGTACAGGTTACAGAGACCCAGTACTTC; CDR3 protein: CASSDLVQVTETQYF
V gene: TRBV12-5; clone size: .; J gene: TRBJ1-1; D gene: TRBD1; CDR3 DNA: TGTGCTAGTGGTATCTTTAAAACCGGGACAGGGACTGAAGCTTTCTTT; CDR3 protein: CASGIFKTGTGTEAFF
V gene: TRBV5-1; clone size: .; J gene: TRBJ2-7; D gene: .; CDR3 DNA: TGCGCCAGCAGCTTGTCCGGGGGAGCGTACGAGCAGTACTTC; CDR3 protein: CASSLSGGAYEQYF
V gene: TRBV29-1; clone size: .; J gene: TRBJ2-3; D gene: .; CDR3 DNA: TGCAGCGTTGATCTTGTGAATCGGGATACGCAGTATTTT; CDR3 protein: CSVDLVNRDTQYF
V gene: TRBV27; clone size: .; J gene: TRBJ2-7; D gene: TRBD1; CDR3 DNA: TGTGCCAGCAGATCCCGACAGGGATACGAGCAGTACTTC; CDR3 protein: CASRSRQGYEQYF
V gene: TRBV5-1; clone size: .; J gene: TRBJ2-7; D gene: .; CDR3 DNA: TGCGCCAGCAGCTTGGACAGTCCTGGGAGATTGGGAGACTACGAGCAGTACTTC; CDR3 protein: CASSLDSPGRLGDYEQYF
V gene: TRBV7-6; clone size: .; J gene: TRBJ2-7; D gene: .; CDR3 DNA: TGTGCCAGCAGCTCTTCCGAGGCCGAGCAGTACTTC; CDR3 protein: CASSSSEAEQYF
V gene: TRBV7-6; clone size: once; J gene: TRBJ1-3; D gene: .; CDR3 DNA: TGTGCCAGCAGCTTAGATCTTGCAGGGCGGGGAAACACCATATATTTT; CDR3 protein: CASSLDLAGRGNTIYF
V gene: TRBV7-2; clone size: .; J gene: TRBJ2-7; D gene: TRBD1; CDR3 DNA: TGTGCCAGCAGCTTAGGCGGGACAGGTAAAGAGCAGTACTTC; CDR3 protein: CASSLGGTGKEQYF
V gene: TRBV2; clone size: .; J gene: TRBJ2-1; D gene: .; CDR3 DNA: TGTGCCAGCACTCCCTCCTCCTACAATGAGCAGTTCTTC; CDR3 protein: CASTPSSYNEQFF
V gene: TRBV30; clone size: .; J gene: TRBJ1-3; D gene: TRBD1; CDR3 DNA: TGTGCCTTTGACAGGGCTTCTGGAAACACCATATATTTT; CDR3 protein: CAFDRASGNTIYF
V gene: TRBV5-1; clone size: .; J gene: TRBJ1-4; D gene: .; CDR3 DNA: TGCGCCACCTCCGGTCAGGGTGCAACTAATGAAAAACTGTTTTTT; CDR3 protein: CATSGQGATNEKLFF
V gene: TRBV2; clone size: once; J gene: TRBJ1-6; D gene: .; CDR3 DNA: TGTGCCAGCAGTGAAGCGGGGACACCTAATTCACCCCTCCACTTT; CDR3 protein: CASSEAGTPNSPLHF
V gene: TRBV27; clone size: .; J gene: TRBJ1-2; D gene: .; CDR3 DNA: TGTGCCAGCAGCCCCTTGGGTGGGCAGGGTGTGAGGAGTGGCTACACCTTC; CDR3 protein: CASSPLGGQGVRSGYTF
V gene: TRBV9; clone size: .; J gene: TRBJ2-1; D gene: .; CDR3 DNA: TGTGCCAGCAGCGTAGATGGGGGCGCGAACAATGAGCAGTTCTTC; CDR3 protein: CASSVDGGANNEQFF
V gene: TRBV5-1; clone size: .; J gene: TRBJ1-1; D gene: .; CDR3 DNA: TGCGCCAGCAGACAGGGCCCGAACACTGAAGCTTTCTTT; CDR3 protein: CASRQGPNTEAFF
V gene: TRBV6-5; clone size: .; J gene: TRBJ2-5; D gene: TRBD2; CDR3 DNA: TGTGCCAGCAGTTTAAGTAGCGGGGTTCAAGAGACCCAGTACTTC; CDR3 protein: CASSLSSGVQETQYF
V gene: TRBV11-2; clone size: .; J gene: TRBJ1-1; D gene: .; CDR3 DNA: TGTGCCAGCAGCTTGACAGTTAACACTGAAGCTTTCTTT; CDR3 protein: CASSLTVNTEAFF
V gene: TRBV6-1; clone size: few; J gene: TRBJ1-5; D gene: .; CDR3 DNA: TGTGCCAGCAGGGGGCCAGGTCAGCCCCAGCATTTT; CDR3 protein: CASRGPGQPQHF
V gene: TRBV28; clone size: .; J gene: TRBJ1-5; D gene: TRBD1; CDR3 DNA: TGTGCCAGCAGCCGGGGACAGCTCAATCAGCCCCAGCATTTT; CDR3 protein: CASSRGQLNQPQHF
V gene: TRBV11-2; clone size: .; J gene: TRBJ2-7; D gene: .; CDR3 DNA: TGTGCCAGCAGCTTAGAGACCGGGACTCTTAACTTC; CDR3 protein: CASSLETGTLNF
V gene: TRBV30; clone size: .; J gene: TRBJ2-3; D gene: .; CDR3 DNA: TGTGCCTGGAGTGCGGGAACAGATACGCAGTATTTT; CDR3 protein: CAWSAGTDTQYF
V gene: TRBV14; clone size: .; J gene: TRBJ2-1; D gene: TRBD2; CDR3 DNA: TGTGCCAGCAGCGTCCCCTTGGGACTAGGTTCAGATGAGCAGTTCTTC; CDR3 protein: CASSVPLGLGSDEQFF
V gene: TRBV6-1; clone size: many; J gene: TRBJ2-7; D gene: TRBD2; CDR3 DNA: TGTGCCAGCAGTGGGACTAGCGGGAGCTCCTACGAGCAGTACTTC; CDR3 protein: CASSGTSGSSYEQYF
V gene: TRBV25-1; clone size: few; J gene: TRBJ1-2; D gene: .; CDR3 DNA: TGTGCCAGCAGGGAGGGCCTCTATGGCTACACCTTC; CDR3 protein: CASREGLYGYTF
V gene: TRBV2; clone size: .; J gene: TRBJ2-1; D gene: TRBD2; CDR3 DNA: TGTGCCACCGCCGGACTAGCGGTAAACAATGAGCAGTTCTTC; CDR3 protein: CATAGLAVNNEQFF
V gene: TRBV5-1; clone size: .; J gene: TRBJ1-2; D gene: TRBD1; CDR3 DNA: TGCGCCAGCAGGCGGACAGGGGGCTTGGGCTACACCTTC; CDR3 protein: CASRRTGGLGYTF
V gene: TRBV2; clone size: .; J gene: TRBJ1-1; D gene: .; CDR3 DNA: TGTGCCAGCAGAAGCACCGGGACTTACATCACTGAAGCTTTCTTT; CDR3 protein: CASRSTGTYITEAFF
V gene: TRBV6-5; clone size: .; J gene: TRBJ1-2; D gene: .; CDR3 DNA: TGTGCCAGCAGTCCCTCGGGGAGTAACTATGGCTACACCTTC; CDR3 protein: CASSPSGSNYGYTF
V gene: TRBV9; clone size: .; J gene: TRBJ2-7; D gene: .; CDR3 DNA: TGTGCCAGCAGCGCAGACGGGATCTACGAGCAGTACTTC; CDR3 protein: CASSADGIYEQYF
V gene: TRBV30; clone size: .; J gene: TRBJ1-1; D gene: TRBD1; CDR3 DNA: TGTGCCTGGAGCTTGGGACAGGGGTACACTGAAGCTTTCTTT; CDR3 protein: CAWSLGQGYTEAFF
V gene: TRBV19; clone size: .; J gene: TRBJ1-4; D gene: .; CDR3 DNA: TGTGCCAGTAGTCCGCGATACAGGGAAATTTCGACTAATGAAAAACTGTTTTTT; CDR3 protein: CASSPRYREISTNEKLFF
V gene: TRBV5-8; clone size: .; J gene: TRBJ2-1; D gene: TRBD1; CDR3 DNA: TGTGCCAGCAGCTTAGGGACAGGGTGGGATGAGCAGTTCTTC; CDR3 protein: CASSLGTGWDEQFF
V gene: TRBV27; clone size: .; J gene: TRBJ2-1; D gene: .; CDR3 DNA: TGTGCCAGCAGGCTGGGGGGGGCGGCCACCTACAATGAGCAGTTCTTC; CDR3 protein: CASRLGGAATYNEQFF
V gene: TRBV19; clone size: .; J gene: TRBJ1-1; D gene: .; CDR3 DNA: TGTGCCAGTAGTATCCGTTTTAACACTGAAGCTTTCTTT; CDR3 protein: CASSIRFNTEAFF
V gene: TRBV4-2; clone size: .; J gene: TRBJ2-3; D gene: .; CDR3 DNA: TGTGCCAGCAGCCAAGATCTTGGGCGGGCTTCCACAGATACGCAGTATTTT; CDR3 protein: CASSQDLGRASTDTQYF
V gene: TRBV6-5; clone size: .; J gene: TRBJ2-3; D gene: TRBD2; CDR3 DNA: TGTGCCAGCAGCCCCCTAGCGGGAGGCCTTAGGGCGCAGTATTTT; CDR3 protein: CASSPLAGGLRAQYF
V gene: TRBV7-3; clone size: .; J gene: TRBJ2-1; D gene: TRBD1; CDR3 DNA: TGTGCCAGCAGCTTAGGGACAGAATACAATGAGCAGTTCTTC; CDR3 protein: CASSLGTEYNEQFF
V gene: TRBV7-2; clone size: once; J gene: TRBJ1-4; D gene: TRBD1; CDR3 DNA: TGTGCCAGCAGCTGGAGGGGGCAAGGGGAAAAACTGTTTTTT; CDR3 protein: CASSWRGQGEKLFF
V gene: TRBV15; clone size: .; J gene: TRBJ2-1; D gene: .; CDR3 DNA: TGTGCCACCAGCAGAGAAGGAGCAGGGGGGTGGTACAATGAGCAGTTCTTC; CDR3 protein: CATSREGAGGWYNEQFF
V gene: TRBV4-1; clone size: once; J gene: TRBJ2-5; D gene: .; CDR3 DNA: TGCGCCAGCAGCCAAGTGCCAGGCCAAGAGACCCAGTACTTC; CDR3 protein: CASSQVPGQETQYF
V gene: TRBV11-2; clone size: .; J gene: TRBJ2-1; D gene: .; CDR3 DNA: TGTGCCAGTGCGGGATTGCAAAACAATGAGCAGTTCTTC; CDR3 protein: CASAGLQNNEQFF
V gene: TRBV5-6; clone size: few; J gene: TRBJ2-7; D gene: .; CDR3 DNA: TGTGCCAGCAGCCGCGAATACGAGCAGTACTTC; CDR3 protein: CASSREYEQYF
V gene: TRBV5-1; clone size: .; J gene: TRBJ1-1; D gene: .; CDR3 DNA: TGCGCCAGCAGCCCCAGGGGGAACACTGAAGCTTTCTTT; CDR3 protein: CASSPRGNTEAFF
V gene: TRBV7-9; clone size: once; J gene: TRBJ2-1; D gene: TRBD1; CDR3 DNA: TGTGCCAGCAGCTACCTCCCCGGGACAGGGGGCGCCTACAATGAGCAGTTCTTC; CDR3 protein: CASSYLPGTGGAYNEQFF
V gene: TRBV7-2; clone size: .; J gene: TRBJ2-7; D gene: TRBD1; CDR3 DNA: TGTGCCAGCAGCACGTCGGACAGGGATCGCGAGCAGTACTTC; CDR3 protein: CASSTSDRDREQYF
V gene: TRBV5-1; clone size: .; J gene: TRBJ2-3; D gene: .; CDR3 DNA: TGCGCCAGCAGCTTGCGTAGGGAGGAGGTAGATACGCAGTATTTT; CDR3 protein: CASSLRREEVDTQYF
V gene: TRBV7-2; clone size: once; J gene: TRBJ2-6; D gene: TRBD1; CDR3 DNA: TGTGCCAGCAGCACGGACAGGAACAACAACGTCCTGACTTTC; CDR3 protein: CASSTDRNNNVLTF
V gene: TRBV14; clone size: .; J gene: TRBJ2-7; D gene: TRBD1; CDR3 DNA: TGTGCCAGCAGCCTCCGACAGGGGAACGGCGAGCAGTACTTC; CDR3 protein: CASSLRQGNGEQYF
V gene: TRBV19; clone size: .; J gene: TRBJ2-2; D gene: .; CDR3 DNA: TGTGCCAGTAGTGGACAGAACACCGGGGAGCTGTTTTTT; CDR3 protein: CASSGQNTGELFF
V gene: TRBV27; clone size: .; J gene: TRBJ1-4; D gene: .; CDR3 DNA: TGTGCCAGCAGTTCAAGGGGAGGGAATGAAAAACTGTTTTTT; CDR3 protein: CASSSRGGNEKLFF